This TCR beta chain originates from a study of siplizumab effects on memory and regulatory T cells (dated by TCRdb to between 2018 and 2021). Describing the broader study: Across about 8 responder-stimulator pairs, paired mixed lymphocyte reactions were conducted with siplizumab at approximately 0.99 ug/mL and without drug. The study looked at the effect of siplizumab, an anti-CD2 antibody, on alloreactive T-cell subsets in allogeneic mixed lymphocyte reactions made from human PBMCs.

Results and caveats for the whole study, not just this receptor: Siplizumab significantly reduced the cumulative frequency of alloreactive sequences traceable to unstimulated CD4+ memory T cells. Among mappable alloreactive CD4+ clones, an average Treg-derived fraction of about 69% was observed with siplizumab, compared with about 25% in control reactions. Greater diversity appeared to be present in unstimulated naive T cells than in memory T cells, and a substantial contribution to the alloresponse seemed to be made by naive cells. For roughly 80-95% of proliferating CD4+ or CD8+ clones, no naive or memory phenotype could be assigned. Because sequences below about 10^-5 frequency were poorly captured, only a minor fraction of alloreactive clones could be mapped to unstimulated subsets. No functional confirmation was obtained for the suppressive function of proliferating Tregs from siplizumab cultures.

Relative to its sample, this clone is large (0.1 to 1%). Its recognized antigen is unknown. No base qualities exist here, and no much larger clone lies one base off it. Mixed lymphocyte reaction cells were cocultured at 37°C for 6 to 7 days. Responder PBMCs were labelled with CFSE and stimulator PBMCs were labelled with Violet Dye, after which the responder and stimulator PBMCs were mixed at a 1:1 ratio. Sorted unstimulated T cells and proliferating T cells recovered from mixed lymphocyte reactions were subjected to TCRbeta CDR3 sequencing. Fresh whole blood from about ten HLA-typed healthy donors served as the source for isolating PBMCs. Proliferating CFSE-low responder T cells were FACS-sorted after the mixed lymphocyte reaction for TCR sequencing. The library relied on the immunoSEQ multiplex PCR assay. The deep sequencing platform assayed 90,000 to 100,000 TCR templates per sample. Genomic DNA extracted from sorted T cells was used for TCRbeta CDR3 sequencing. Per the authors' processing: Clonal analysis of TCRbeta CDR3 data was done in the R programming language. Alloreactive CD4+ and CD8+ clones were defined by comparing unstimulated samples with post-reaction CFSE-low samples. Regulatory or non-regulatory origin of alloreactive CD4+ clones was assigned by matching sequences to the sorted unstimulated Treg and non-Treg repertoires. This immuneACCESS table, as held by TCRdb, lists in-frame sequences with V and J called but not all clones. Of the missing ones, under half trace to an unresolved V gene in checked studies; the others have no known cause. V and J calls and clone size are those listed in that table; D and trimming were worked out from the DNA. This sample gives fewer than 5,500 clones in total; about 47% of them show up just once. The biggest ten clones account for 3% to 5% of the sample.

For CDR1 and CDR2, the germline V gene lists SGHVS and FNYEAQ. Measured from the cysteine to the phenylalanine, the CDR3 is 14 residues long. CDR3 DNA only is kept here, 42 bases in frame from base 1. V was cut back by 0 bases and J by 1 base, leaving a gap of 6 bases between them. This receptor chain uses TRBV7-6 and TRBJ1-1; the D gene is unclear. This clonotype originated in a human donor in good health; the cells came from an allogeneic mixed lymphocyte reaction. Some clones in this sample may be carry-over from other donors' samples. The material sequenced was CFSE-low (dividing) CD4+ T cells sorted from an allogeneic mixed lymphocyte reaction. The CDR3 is CASSLAPSNTEAFF. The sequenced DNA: TGTGCCAGCAGCTTAGCGCCTTCGAACACTGAAGCTTTCTTT.